The source of this TCR beta chain is a study of tumor-infiltrating lymphocytes in primary liver carcinoma. The investigators made TCR beta cDNA from 400 to 550 ng total RNA, using a constant-region primer. Amplification in three nested multiplex PCR rounds with slightly modified ARM-PCR gave rise to TCR beta libraries. It was with TRBV1-TRBV30 forward primers and a C-beta reverse primer that the first two PCR rounds were run, at approximately 10 cycles each. TCRdb used MiXCR to reprocess the multiplex PCR reads, holding one entry per CDR3 protein. The top ten clones hold roughly 8.6% of a sample with around 330,000 distinct CDR3 sequences, 65% of them seen once. The germline V gene encodes CDR1 SGHKS and CDR2 YYEKEE (reference sequence). With 3 bases removed from V and 7 bases from J, the gap between germline ends came to 17 bases. The CDR3 contains 14 residues. Blood RNA came from unsorted whole blood; germline DNA was also extracted.

This clonotype was counted at least ten times. Sequenced: peripheral blood. The sequence was collected from a man in his forties with primary liver carcinoma and hepatitis B virus infection. This chain joins TRBV5-5 and TRBJ2-7; tentatively, D is TRBD1 (7 bases). Here the CDR3 reads CASSSEGQFREQYF. The CDR3 region has the DNA TGTGCCAGCAGCTCGGAGGGACAGTTCAGGGAGCAGTACTTC.